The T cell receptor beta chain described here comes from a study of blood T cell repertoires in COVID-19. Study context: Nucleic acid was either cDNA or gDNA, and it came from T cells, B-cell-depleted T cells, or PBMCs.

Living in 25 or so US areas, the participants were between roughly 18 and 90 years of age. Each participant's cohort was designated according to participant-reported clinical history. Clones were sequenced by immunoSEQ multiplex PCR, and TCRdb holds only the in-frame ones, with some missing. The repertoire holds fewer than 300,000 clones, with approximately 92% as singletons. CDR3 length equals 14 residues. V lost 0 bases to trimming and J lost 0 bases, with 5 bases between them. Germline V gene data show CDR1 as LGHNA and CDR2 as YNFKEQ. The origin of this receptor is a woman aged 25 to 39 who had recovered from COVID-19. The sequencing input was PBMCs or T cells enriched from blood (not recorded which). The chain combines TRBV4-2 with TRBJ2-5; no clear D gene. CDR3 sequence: CASSQDSNQETQYF. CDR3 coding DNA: TGTGCCAGCAGCCAAGATTCCAACCAAGAGACCCAGTACTTC.